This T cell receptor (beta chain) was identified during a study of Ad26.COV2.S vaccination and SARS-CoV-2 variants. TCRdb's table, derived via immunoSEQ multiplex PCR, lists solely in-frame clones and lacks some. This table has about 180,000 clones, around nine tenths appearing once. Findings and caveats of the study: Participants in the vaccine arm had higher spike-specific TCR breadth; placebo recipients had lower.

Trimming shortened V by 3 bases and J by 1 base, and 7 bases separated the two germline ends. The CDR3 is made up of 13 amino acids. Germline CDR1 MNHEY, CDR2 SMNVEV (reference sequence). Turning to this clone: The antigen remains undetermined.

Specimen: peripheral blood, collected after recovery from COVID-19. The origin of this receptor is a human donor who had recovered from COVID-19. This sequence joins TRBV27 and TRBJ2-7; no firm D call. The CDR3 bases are TGTGCCAGCAGTTTTACCAGGTCCTACGAGCAGTACTTC. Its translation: CASSFTRSYEQYF.